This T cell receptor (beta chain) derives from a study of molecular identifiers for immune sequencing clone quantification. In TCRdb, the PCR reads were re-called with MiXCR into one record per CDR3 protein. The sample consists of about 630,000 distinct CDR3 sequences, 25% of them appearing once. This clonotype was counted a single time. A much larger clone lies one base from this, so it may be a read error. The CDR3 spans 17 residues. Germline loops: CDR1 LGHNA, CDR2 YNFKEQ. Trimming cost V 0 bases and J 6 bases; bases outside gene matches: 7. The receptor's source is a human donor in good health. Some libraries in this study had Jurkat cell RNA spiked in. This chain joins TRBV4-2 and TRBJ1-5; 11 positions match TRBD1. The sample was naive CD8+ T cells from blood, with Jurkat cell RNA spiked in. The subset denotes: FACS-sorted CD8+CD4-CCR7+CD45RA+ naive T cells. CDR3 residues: CASSQEDCGTGGQPQHF. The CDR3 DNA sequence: TGTGCCAGCAGCCAAGAAGATTGTGGGACAGGGGGTCAGCCCCAGCATTTT.